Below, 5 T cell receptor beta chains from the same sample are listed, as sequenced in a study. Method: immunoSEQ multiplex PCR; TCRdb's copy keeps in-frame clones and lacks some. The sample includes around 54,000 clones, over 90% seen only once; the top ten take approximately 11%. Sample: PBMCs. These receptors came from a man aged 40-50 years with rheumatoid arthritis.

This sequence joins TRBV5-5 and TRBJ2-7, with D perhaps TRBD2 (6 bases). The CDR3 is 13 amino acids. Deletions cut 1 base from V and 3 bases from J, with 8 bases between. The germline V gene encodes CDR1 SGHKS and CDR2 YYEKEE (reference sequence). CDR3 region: CASSLTSSYEQYF. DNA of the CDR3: TGTGCCAGCAGCTTGACTAGCAGCTACGAGCAGTACTTC. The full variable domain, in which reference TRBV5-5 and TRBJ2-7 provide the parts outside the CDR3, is DAGVTQSPTHLIKTRGQQVTLRCSPISGHKSVSWYQQVLGQGPQFIFQYYEKEERGRGNFPDRFSARQFPNYSSELNVNALLLGDSALYLCASSLTSSYEQYFGPGTRLTVT.

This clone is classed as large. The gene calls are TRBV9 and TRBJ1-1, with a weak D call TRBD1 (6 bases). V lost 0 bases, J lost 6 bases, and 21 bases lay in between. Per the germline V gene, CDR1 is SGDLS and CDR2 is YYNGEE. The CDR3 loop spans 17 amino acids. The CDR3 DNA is TGTGCCAGCAGCGTAGGGGTGGCAGGGGAGGACTGGGCTGAAGCTTTCTTT. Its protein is CASSVGVAGEDWAEAFF.

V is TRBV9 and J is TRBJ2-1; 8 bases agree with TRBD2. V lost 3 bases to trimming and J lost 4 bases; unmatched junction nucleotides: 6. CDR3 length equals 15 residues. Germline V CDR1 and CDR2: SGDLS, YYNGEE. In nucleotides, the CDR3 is TGTGCCAGCAGCGAGAGCGGGGGTTCATACAATGAGCAGTTCTTC. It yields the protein CASSESGGSYNEQFF.

The CDR3 DNA is TGTGCCAGCAGCTTCCGGCCCAAGCGGGGGGGCCCCTACGAGCAGTACTTC. Its protein is CASSFRPKRGGPYEQYF. The chain couples TRBV5-8 to TRBJ2-7; 10 bases agree with TRBD2. Germline V CDR1 and CDR2: SGHTS, YDEGEE. V shed 2 bases and J 2 bases; nucleotides not matched to a gene: 10. This CDR3 spans 17 amino acids.

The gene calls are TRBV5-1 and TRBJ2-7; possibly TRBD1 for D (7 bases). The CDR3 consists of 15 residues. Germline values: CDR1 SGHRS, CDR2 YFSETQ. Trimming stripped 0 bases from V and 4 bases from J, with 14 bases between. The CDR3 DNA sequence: TGCGCCAGCAGCTTGGGGAGGGGGCGAATGTACGAGCAGTACTTC. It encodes CASSLGRGRMYEQYF. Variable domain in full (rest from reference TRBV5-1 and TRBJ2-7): KAGVTQTPRYLIKTRGQQVTLSCSPISGHRSVSWYQQTPGQGLQFLFEYFSETQRNKGNFPGRFSGRQFSNSRSEMNVSTLELGDSALYLCASSLGRGRMYEQYFGPGTRLTVT.